This TCR beta chain comes out of a study of cytomegalovirus exposure and HLA in healthy donors. With 60 Vbeta and 13 Jbeta primers, the PCR was carried out. The data were produced by immunoSEQ multiplex PCR, yet TCRdb's version contains in-frame clones alone and is incomplete. The sample lists some 170,000 clones; approximately 72% were seen once. Germline lookup yields CDR1 GTSNPN and CDR2 SVGIG (reference sequence). There are 12 residues in the CDR3. Trimming shortened V by 4 bases and J by 4 bases, and 7 bases separated the two germline ends. This sequence joins TRBV30 and TRBJ1-4; D not resolved. The receptor was isolated from a human donor in good health. The sample consisted of PBMCs. The CDR3 reads CAWTAGNEKLFF. The CDR3 bases are TGTGCCTGGACGGCGGGTAATGAAAAACTGTTTTTT.